This entry lists 17 T cell receptor beta chains sequenced from one sample in a study of shared clonotypes between healthy human individuals. Libraries were prepared by immunoSEQ multiplex PCR; TCRdb keeps only in-frame clonotypes and omits some of them. The profile shows some 1,100,000 clones, about 84% of them singletons. The source material was memory CD4+ T cells from PBMCs. The subset is: CD45RA-negative fraction. The receptor source for this set is a man younger than 35 in good health. Some clones in this sample may be carry-over from other donors' samples.

V and J are TRBV28 and TRBJ2-7; the D gene is possibly TRBD1 (6 bases). The CDR3 extends over 13 amino acids. CDR1 MDHEN and CDR2 SYDVKM come from the germline V gene. V lost 5 bases, J lost 0 bases, and 8 bases lay in between. CDR3 loop: CASSTGFSYEQYF. The DNA of the CDR3 is TGTGCCAGCAGTACAGGGTTCTCCTACGAGCAGTACTTC.

V and J are TRBV9 and TRBJ1-5; unclear D gene. This CDR3 region has 14 residues. With 7 bases removed from V and 2 bases from J, the gap between germline ends came to 13 bases. In germline, CDR1 is SGDLS, CDR2 YYNGEE. The CDR3 bases are TGTGCCAGCGGCCCATCCCCCGGCAATCAGCCCCAGCATTTT. Residues: CASGPSPGNQPQHF.

The chain carries TRBV6-5 and TRBJ1-5; the D is unclear. This CDR3 contains 14 residues. The V and J ends lost 6 bases and 4 bases respectively, with 13 bases between them. Germline CDR1 is MNHEY and CDR2 is SVGAGI. The CDR3 nucleotides read TGTGCCAGCAGGCCCATCGGGTCTAATCAGCCCCAGCATTTT. Residues: CASRPIGSNQPQHF.

This rearrangement joins TRBV28 to TRBJ1-1, with TRBD1 as a possible D gene (5 bases). V was cut by 5 bases and J by 2 bases, with 12 bases left in between. The CDR3 spans 14 residues. CDR1 and CDR2 from the germline V gene are MDHEN and SYDVKM. The DNA for the CDR3 is TGTGCCAGCAGTCACACGGGACTAAACACTGAAGCTTTCTTT. Amino acid sequence: CASSHTGLNTEAFF.

There are many counts of this clone. Additional DNA sequences in this sample encode the identical CDR3. This rearrangement joins TRBV19 to TRBJ2-7, with D tentatively TRBD2 (7 bases). This CDR3 contains 13 residues. Trimming removed 5 bases at V and 5 bases at J, with 13 bases between. CDR1 and CDR2 from the germline V gene are LNHDA and SQIVND (reference sequence). The CDR3 here is CASSLRGPHEQYF. CDR3 nucleotides: TGTGCCAGTAGTTTGCGGGGGCCCCACGAGCAGTACTTC.

This chain joins TRBV11-2 and TRBJ2-7; 7 bases fit TRBD2. Germline lookup yields CDR1 SGHAT and CDR2 FQNNGV. V lost 4 bases, J lost 5 bases, and 5 bases stayed unmatched. The CDR3 spans 13 residues. CDR3 protein: CASSYAGVDEQYF. As DNA, the CDR3 is TGTGCCAGCAGCTACGCGGGGGTAGACGAGCAGTACTTC.

This clone was detected a few times. The chain joins TRBV11-3 to TRBJ1-1; the match to TRBD1 covers 7 bases. Germline CDR1 SGHNT, CDR2 YENEEA. This CDR3 is 16 amino acids long. Losses at the gene ends were 1 base for V and 4 bases for J; bases not matched to a gene: 9. The CDR3 nucleotides read TGTGCCAGCAGCTTAGTAATGGGACAGCCGCTCACTGAAGCTTTCTTT. Translation: CASSLVMGQPLTEAFF.

The sample holds many counts of this clone. The chain is built from TRBV6-1 and TRBJ2-3; D not certain. Looked up from germline, CDR1 is MNHNS and CDR2 is SASEGT. Trimming took off 7 bases at V and 4 bases at J, with 15 bases between the two ends. The CDR3 is 14 amino acids. This chain's CDR3 is CASILYRSADTQYF. DNA of the CDR3: TGTGCCAGCATCCTTTACCGGAGCGCAGATACGCAGTATTTT.

For the CDR3, the DNA is TGCGCCAGCAGCCGCCGACAGGGACTCTCCTACGAGCAGTACTTC. The encoded protein is CASSRRQGLSYEQYF. J is TRBJ2-7 and V is TRBV5-1; weak D call: TRBD1 (7 bases). Trimming removed 4 bases at V and 0 bases at J, with 14 bases between. From germline, CDR1 is SGHRS and CDR2 YFSETQ. The CDR3 sequence is 15 residues long.

Here the CDR3 DNA reads TGCGCCAGCAGCTTGGCGGGAATCGGGGCGTGGACCACAGATACGCAGTATTTT. The encoded protein is CASSLAGIGAWTTDTQYF. The J gene is TRBJ2-3, the V gene TRBV5-1; the D call may be TRBD1 or TRBD2 (5 bases each). The CDR3 totals 18 residues. In germline, CDR1 is SGHRS, CDR2 YFSETQ. Trimming cost V 0 bases and J 2 bases, with 19 bases left between them. Full variable domain (outside the CDR3, taken from reference TRBV5-1 and TRBJ2-3): KAGVTQTPRYLIKTRGQQVTLSCSPISGHRSVSWYQQTPGQGLQFLFEYFSETQRNKGNFPGRFSGRQFSNSRSEMNVSTLELGDSALYLCASSLAGIGAWTTDTQYFGPGTRLTVL.

The chain combines TRBV30 with TRBJ2-7, with D possibly being TRBD1 (5 bases). With 3 bases removed from V and 1 base from J, the gap between germline ends came to 10 bases. CDR1 and CDR2 from the germline V gene are GTSNPN and SVGIG (reference sequence). This CDR3 has 13 residues. The CDR3 DNA sequence: TGTGCCTGGAGCCGCGACAGTTCCTACGAGCAGTACTTC. Its translation: CAWSRDSSYEQYF.

Only a few counts were recorded for this clone. The V call is TRBV14, the J call TRBJ1-1, with D unclear. This CDR3 has 13 amino acids. Between the trimmed V and J ends, which lost 9 bases and 8 bases, there was a span of 19 bases. Germline-derived CDR1 and CDR2 are SGHDN and FVKESK. Here the CDR3 reads CASAFSSGIEAFF. In DNA form, the CDR3 reads TGTGCCAGTGCCTTCTCTTCTGGGATAGAAGCTTTCTTT.

V is TRBV2 and J is TRBJ1-5, with 10 bases that match TRBD1. Per germline, CDR1 SNHLY and CDR2 FYNNEI. The CDR3 is 15 residues long. V gave up 5 bases and J gave up 4 bases; unmatched junction bases: 5. The CDR3 loop reads CASSPMGQGNQPQHF. The CDR3 DNA reads TGTGCCAGCAGTCCCATGGGACAGGGGAATCAGCCCCAGCATTTT.

The chain has TRBV28 and TRBJ2-7, with TRBD1 matching over 7 bases. The CDR3 runs 13 residues. Trimming took 5 bases from V and 3 from J; bases not matched to a gene: 4. CDR1 and CDR2 (germline): MDHEN, SYDVKM. DNA for the CDR3: TGTGCCAGCAGTCCTGACAGGGACTACGAGCAGTACTTC. Protein: CASSPDRDYEQYF.

The genes are TRBV19 and TRBJ2-7; D not resolved. The CDR3 runs 14 residues. V was cut by 3 bases and J by 0 bases, with 9 bases left in between. Per germline, CDR1 LNHDA and CDR2 SQIVND (reference sequence). CDR3: CASSILATSYEQYF. The CDR3, as DNA: TGTGCCAGTAGTATTCTGGCGACCTCCTACGAGCAGTACTTC.

This clone was seen just once. CDR3 DNA sequence: TGTGCCAGCAGCCCCACGAGGTTGACCCCGGGAGGCTACACCTTC. This gives the protein CASSPTRLTPGGYTF. The chain employs TRBV11-3 and TRBJ1-2; no reliable D call. This CDR3 has 15 amino acids. Germline V gene lookup returns CDR1 SGHNT and CDR2 YENEEA. Trimming left V 5 bases short and J 8 bases short, with 21 bases between.

The chain carries TRBV19 and TRBJ2-7; D assignment may be TRBD1 or TRBD2 (5 bases each). Looked up from germline, CDR1 is LNHDA and CDR2 is SQIVND (reference sequence). The CDR3 totals 15 residues. Trimming pared 3 bases from V and 5 bases from J, leaving 17 bases between. Here the CDR3 reads CASSIGAERRHEQYF. CDR3 in DNA: TGTGCCAGTAGTATCGGGGCCGAGCGTCGCCACGAGCAGTACTTC.